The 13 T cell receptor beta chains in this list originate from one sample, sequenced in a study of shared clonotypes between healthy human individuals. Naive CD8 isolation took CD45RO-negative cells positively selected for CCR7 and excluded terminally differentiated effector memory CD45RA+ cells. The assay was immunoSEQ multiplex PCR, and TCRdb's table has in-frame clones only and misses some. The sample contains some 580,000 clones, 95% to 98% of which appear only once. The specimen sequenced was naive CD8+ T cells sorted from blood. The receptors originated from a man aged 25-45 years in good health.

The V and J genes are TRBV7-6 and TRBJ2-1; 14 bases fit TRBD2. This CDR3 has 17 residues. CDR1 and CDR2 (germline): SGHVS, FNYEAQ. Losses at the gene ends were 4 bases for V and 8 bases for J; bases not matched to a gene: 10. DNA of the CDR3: TGTGCCAGCAGCTACCCCGGGACTAGCGGGAGCCAGGATGAGCAGTTCTTC. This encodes CASSYPGTSGSQDEQFF. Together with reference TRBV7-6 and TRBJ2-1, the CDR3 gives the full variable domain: GAGVSQSPRYKVTKRGQDVALRCDPISGHVSLYWYRQALGQGPEFLTYFNYEAQQDKSGLPNDRFSAERPEGSISTLTIQRTEQRDSAMYRCASSYPGTSGSQDEQFFGPGTRLTVL.

The CDR3 is CATAGRAAYEQYF. The CDR3 bases are TGTGCCACCGCCGGGAGGGCGGCCTACGAGCAGTACTTC. This rearrangement joins TRBV6-6 to TRBJ2-7, with 8 positions matching TRBD2. The CDR3 is 13 residues long. CDR1 and CDR2 from the germline V gene are MNHNY and SVGAGI (reference sequence). V dropped 10 bases and J dropped 2; count of bases not matched to a gene: 7.

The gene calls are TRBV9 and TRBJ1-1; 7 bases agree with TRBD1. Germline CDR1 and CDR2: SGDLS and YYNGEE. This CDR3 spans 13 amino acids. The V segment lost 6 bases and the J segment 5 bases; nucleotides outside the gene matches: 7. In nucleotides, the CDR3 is TGTGCCAGCAACCGAGGGGGCTTGACTGAAGCTTTCTTT. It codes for CASNRGGLTEAFF.

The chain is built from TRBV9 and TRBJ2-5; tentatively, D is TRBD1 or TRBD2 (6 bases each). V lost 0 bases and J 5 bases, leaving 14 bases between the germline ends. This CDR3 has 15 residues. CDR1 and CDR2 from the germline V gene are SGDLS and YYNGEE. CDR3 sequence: CASSVGGAQRETQYF. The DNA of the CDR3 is TGTGCCAGCAGCGTAGGGGGGGCGCAGCGGGAGACCCAGTACTTC.

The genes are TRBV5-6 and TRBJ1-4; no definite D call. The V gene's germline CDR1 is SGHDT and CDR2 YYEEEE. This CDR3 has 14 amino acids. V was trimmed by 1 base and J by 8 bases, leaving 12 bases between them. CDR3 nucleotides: TGTGCCAGCAGCTTGAGAGGATCCGAAGAAAAACTGTTTTTT. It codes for CASSLRGSEEKLFF.

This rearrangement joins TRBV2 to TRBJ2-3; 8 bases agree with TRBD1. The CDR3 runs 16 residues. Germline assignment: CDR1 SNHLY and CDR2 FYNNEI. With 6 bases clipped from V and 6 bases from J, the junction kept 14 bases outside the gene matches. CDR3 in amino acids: CASRRLDRGLTDTQYF. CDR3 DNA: TGTGCCAGCAGGCGCCTTGACAGGGGTTTGACGGATACGCAGTATTTT.

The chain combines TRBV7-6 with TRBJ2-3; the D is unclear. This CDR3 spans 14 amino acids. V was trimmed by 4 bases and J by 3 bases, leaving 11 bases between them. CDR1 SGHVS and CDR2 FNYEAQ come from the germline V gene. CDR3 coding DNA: TGTGCCAGCAGCTCCGGAGTGGGAACAGATACGCAGTATTTT. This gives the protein CASSSGVGTDTQYF. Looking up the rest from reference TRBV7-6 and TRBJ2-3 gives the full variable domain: GAGVSQSPRYKVTKRGQDVALRCDPISGHVSLYWYRQALGQGPEFLTYFNYEAQQDKSGLPNDRFSAERPEGSISTLTIQRTEQRDSAMYRCASSSGVGTDTQYFGPGTRLTVL.

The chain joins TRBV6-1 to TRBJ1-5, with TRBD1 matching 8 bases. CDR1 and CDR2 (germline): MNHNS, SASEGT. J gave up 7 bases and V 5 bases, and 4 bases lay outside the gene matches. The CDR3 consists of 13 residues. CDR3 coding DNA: TGTGCCAGCAGTCGACAGGGGCGGCAGCCCCAGCATTTT. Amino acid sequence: CASSRQGRQPQHF.

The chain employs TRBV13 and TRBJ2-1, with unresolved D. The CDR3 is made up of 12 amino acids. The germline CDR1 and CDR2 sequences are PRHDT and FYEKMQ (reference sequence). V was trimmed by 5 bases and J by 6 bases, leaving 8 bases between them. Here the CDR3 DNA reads TGTGCCAGCAGCAAACAAAGCAATGAGCAGTTCTTC. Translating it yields CASSKQSNEQFF. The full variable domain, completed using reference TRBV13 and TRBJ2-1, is AAGVIQSPRHLIKEKRETATLKCYPIPRHDTVYWYQQGPGQDPQFLISFYEKMQSDKGSIPDRFSAQQFSDYHSELNMSSLELGDSALYFCASSKQSNEQFFGPGTRLTVL.

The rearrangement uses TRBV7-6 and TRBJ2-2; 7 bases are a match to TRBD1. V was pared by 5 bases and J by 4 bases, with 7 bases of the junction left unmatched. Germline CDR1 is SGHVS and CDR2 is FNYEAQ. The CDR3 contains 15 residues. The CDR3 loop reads CASSHPQGVTGELFF. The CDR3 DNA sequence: TGTGCCAGCAGCCACCCCCAGGGGGTCACCGGGGAGCTGTTTTTT.

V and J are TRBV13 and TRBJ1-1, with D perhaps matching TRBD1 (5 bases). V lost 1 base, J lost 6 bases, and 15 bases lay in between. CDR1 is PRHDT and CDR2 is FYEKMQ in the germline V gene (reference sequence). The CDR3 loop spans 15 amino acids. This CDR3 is CASSLAGDGRAEAFF. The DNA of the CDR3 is TGTGCCAGCAGCTTAGCGGGGGATGGTAGGGCTGAAGCTTTCTTT.

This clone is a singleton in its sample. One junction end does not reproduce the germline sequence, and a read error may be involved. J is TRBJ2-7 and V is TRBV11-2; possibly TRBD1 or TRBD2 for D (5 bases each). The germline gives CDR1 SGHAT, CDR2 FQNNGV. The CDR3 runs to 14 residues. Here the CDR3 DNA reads TGTGCCAGCAAAAACGGGGCAGCGGTCTACGAGCAGTGCTTC. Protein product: CASKNGAAVYEQCF.

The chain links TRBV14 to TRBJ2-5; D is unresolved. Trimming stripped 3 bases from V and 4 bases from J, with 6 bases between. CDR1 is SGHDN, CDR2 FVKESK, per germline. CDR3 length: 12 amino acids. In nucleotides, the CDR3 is TGTGCCAGCAGCCATCTCGGAGAGACCCAGTACTTC. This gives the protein CASSHLGETQYF.